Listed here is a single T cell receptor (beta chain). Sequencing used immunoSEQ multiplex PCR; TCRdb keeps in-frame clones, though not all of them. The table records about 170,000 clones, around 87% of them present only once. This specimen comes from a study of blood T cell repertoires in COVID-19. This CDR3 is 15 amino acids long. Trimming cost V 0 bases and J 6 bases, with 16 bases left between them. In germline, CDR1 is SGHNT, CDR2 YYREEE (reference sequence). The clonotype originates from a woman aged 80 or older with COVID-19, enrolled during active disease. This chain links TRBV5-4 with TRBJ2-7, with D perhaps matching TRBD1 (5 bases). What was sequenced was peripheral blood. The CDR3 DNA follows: TGTGCCAGCAGCTTGGGCTCCCTGACCCAGGGCGAGCAGTACTTC. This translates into CASSLGSLTQGEQYF.